The 20 T cell receptor beta chains given below trace back to one sample, sequenced in a study of T cell changes during pregnancy in multiple sclerosis. Assay: immunoSEQ multiplex PCR; the TCRdb copy retains only in-frame clones and omits some. The sample includes about 42,000 clones, roughly 80% of them seen just once. The sequencing here drew on CD4+ T cells from peripheral blood mononuclear cells, taken before pregnancy. The receptor source for this set is a female donor with multiple sclerosis, enrolled in a pregnancy study.

This chain links TRBV4-2 with TRBJ1-5; TRBD1 matches 10 bases. The V and J ends lost 5 bases and 0 bases, in that order; junction bases with no gene match: 7. There are 17 residues in the CDR3. The germline V gene has CDR1 LGHNA and CDR2 YNFKEQ. CDR3: CASSSQTGGYSNQPQHF. The CDR3 nucleotides read TGTGCCAGCAGCTCGCAGACAGGGGGCTATAGCAATCAGCCCCAGCATTTT.

The chain links TRBV14 to TRBJ2-1; no clear D. The V gene lost 4 bases and the J gene lost 0 bases, with 7 bases spanning the gap. In germline, CDR1 is SGHDN, CDR2 FVKESK. The CDR3 spans 14 residues. The CDR3 nucleotides read TGTGCCAGCAGCCTCAATCCCTCCTACAATGAGCAGTTCTTC. It specifies CASSLNPSYNEQFF.

In this sample, this clone turned up once. The chain joins TRBV18 to TRBJ1-3; tentative D call: TRBD1 (6 bases). Germline CDR1 and CDR2: KGHSH and LQKENI. This CDR3 has 16 residues. V was clipped by 1 base and J by 0 bases, with 10 bases between them. The CDR3 loop reads CASSPQPGASGNTIYF. Here the CDR3 DNA reads TGTGCCAGCTCACCACAACCAGGGGCCTCTGGAAACACCATATATTTT.

This chain uses TRBV4-2 with TRBJ2-1; 9 positions match TRBD2. The CDR3 extends over 16 amino acids. CDR1 is LGHNA and CDR2 is YNFKEQ in the germline V gene. J was trimmed by 8 bases and V by 2 bases; bases with no gene match: 10. The CDR3 here is CASSQLEAGGTYEQFF. The CDR3 nucleotides are TGTGCCAGCAGCCAATTGGAAGCGGGAGGTACCTATGAGCAGTTCTTC.

The V call is TRBV6-4, the J call TRBJ2-1; D is ambiguous. CDR3 size: 18 residues. Per germline, CDR1 MRHNA and CDR2 SNTAGT. The germline V and J ends were trimmed by 5 bases and 2 bases, with 22 bases remaining between them. The CDR3 sequence: CASSPAGAQVWAYNEQFF. CDR3 nucleotide sequence: TGTGCCAGCAGTCCGGCAGGCGCTCAGGTATGGGCCTACAATGAGCAGTTCTTC.

This clone was picked up a small number of times. The V and J genes are TRBV6-1 and TRBJ2-2, with 8 bases that match TRBD1. This CDR3 region has 15 residues. J was trimmed by 6 bases and V by 3 bases; bases with no gene match: 6. Germline loops: CDR1 MNHNS, CDR2 SASEGT. CDR3 protein: CASSDRGLNAGELFF. DNA of the CDR3: TGTGCCAGCAGTGACAGGGGGCTAAATGCCGGGGAGCTGTTTTTT.

V is TRBV2 and J is TRBJ2-1; weak D call: TRBD2 (6 bases). The germline V gene has CDR1 SNHLY and CDR2 FYNNEI. The CDR3 runs 14 residues. V lost 7 bases and J 6 bases, leaving 16 bases between the germline ends. CDR3 DNA: TGTGCCAGCACCCGGGACTCCCGCCTCAATGAGCAGTTCTTC. Translating it yields CASTRDSRLNEQFF.

On this clone itself: The identical CDR3 is also encoded by other nucleotide sequences in the sample. The CDR3 sequence is CASSPPRNYGYTF. The CDR3 coding sequence is TGTGCCAGCAGCCCCCCTAGGAACTATGGCTACACCTTC. The chain combines TRBV7-2 with TRBJ1-2; D is unresolved. CDR1 and CDR2 from the germline V gene are SGHTA and FQGNSA. This CDR3 has 13 residues. Trimming took off 5 bases at V and 2 bases at J, with 9 bases between the two ends.

To note about this clone: A much bigger clone sits one base away, suggesting this may be a read error. V usage is TRBV30 and J usage is TRBJ1-1; tentative D call: TRBD1 (5 bases). CDR1 is GTSNPN and CDR2 is SVGIG in the germline V gene (reference sequence). CDR3 length: 17 amino acids. This CDR3 is CAWSVILPAGWHTETFF. The CDR3 DNA reads TGTGCCTGGAGTGTTATTCTCCCGGCAGGGTGGCACACTGAAACTTTCTTT.

The rearrangement joins TRBV4-1 to TRBJ1-2; 8 positions match TRBD1. The CDR3 loop spans 15 amino acids. V trimming: 0 bases; J trimming: 6 bases; junction bases outside the gene matches: 6. Germline CDR1 MGHRA, CDR2 YSYEKL. CDR3 DNA sequence: TGCGCCAGCAGCCAAGACGGACAGGGTCGAAATGGCTACACCTTC. Amino acid sequence: CASSQDGQGRNGYTF.

CDR3 sequence reads: CASSPDSYTYEQYF. The CDR3 DNA reads as TGTGCCAGCAGCCCGGACAGCTACACCTACGAGCAGTACTTC. This chain links TRBV7-9 with TRBJ2-7, with D possibly being TRBD1 (6 bases). The V and J ends lost 5 bases and 2 bases respectively, with 13 bases between them. CDR3 length: 14 residues. The V gene's germline CDR1 is SEHNR and CDR2 FQNEAQ (reference sequence).

This clone occurred once. The chain combines TRBV7-9 with TRBJ1-3; D unclear. Germline V gene lookup returns CDR1 SEHNR and CDR2 FQNEAQ (reference sequence). V lost 6 bases, J lost 3 bases, and 9 bases lay in between. The CDR3 runs to 13 residues. CDR3 in amino acids: CASSNNVGNTIYF. The CDR3 DNA reads TGTGCCAGCAGTAATAATGTTGGAAACACCATATATTTT.

V is TRBV10-3 and J is TRBJ1-2; D is possibly TRBD1 (6 bases). The V gene's germline CDR1 is ENHRY and CDR2 SYGVKD. The CDR3 is 11 residues long. V was cut by 11 bases and J by 6 bases, with 13 bases left in between. Written as DNA, the CDR3 is TGTGCCGCGCAACAGGGTGATGGCTACACCTTC. Translating gives CAAQQGDGYTF.

This chain links TRBV5-6 with TRBJ1-1; D perhaps matches TRBD1 (5 bases). The germline CDR1 and CDR2 sequences are SGHDT and YYEEEE. The CDR3 sequence is 14 residues long. V was trimmed by 4 bases and J by 1 base, leaving 11 bases between them. The CDR3 nucleotides are TGTGCCAGCAGCACTCGACAGCGGAACACTGAAGCTTTCTTT. Translated: CASSTRQRNTEAFF.

The rearrangement uses TRBV2 and TRBJ1-1, with unresolved D. Trimming took off 7 bases at V and 0 bases at J, with 12 bases between the two ends. CDR3 length: 14 residues. Germline V gene sequence: CDR1 SNHLY, CDR2 FYNNEI. The CDR3 DNA sequence: TGTGCCAGCATGAAAGGAGGACTGAACACTGAAGCTTTCTTT. Protein product: CASMKGGLNTEAFF.

The V call is TRBV30, the J call TRBJ2-1, with D unclear. The germline gives CDR1 GTSNPN, CDR2 SVGIG (reference sequence). Between the trimmed V and J ends, which lost 4 bases and 6 bases, there was a span of 16 bases. The CDR3 totals 14 residues. The CDR3 nucleotides are TGTGCCTGGATGAAGTGGCGGCTAGGCAATGAGCAGTTCTTC. This encodes CAWMKWRLGNEQFF.

The chain uses TRBV11-2 and TRBJ2-7; D not certain. The ends were cut back, 5 bases at V and 0 bases at J, with 17 bases in the middle. CDR1 and CDR2 (germline): SGHAT, FQNNGV. The CDR3 is 16 amino acids. The CDR3 nucleotides read TGTGCCAGCAGCCCCATTAGCCGCGCCAGCTCCTACGAGCAGTACTTC. It codes for CASSPISRASSYEQYF.

This clone was found a few times. The chain carries TRBV30 and TRBJ1-1; D not certain. Deletions cut 0 bases from V and 0 bases from J, with 8 bases between. This CDR3 contains 14 residues. Germline CDR1 GTSNPN, CDR2 SVGIG (reference sequence). The CDR3 sequence is CAWSVQRVNTEAFF. DNA for the CDR3: TGTGCCTGGAGTGTACAACGGGTGAACACTGAAGCTTTCTTT.

The V gene is TRBV18, the J gene TRBJ2-5, with no clear D. Germline assignment: CDR1 KGHSH and CDR2 LQKENI. The CDR3 consists of 12 residues. Trimming removed 4 bases from V and 1 base from J, with 4 bases in between. This CDR3 is CASSLLQETQYF. Here the CDR3 DNA reads TGTGCCAGCTCACTCCTCCAAGAGACCCAGTACTTC.

The V gene is TRBV7-3, the J gene TRBJ1-2; TRBD1 is a possible D gene (6 bases). The CDR3 spans 17 residues. Per germline, CDR1 SGHTA and CDR2 FQGTGA. V was cut by 1 base and J by 8 bases, with 23 bases left in between. CDR3 nucleotides: TGTGCCAGCAGCTTAAGCGGTGGACAGCTAAGTTCACGAGGCTACACCTTC. Translation gives CASSLSGGQLSSRGYTF.